This TCR beta chain was profiled in a study of T cell responses to AZD1222 COVID-19 vaccine. General study findings and limits: Just 5 to 7 people given AZD1222 tested seropositive at baseline.

This CDR3 region has 16 residues. With 7 bases removed from V and 0 bases from J, the gap between germline ends came to 16 bases. Germline loops: CDR1 MRHNA, CDR2 SNTAGT. Measured with immunoSEQ multiplex PCR; TCRdb has only the in-frame clones, and not every one. The data contain about 110,000 clones, about 90% of them singletons. A word on this clone: Its antigen is currently unknown.

The TCR sequence derives from an adult in good health. V usage is TRBV6-4 and J usage is TRBJ1-3; D unclear. Sequences were derived from peripheral blood, sampled on day 0 of AZD1222 vaccination. The CDR3 nucleotides read TGTGCCAGCACCCTCCGGGGATTTTTCTCTGGAAACACCATATATTTT. This gives the protein CASTLRGFFSGNTIYF.